The 18 T cell receptor beta chains below come from one sample, sequenced in a study of Graves' ophthalmopathy and Graves' hyperthyroidism. Scientists amplified the TCR beta CDR3 regions from RNA transcripts. The authors performed first-round RT-PCR with HTBI primers and then a second-round multiplex PCR. TCRdb reprocessed the multiplex PCR reads with MiXCR, giving one entry per CDR3 protein. The sample includes 1 million to 1.3 million distinct CDR3 sequences, about 36% of them seen just once. Sequencing was performed on peripheral blood or thyroid tissue (not recorded which). These receptor sequences come from an adult man with Graves' hyperthyroidism.

Ten or more counts support this clonotype. V is TRBV5-6 and J is TRBJ2-7; 10 bases line up with TRBD1. Trimming cost V 7 bases and J 3 bases; bases outside gene matches: 4. The V gene's germline CDR1 is SGHDT and CDR2 YYEEEE. The CDR3 totals 13 residues. CDR3 residues: CASGDRGNYEQYF. The CDR3 DNA sequence: TGTGCCAGCGGGGACAGGGGCAACTACGAGCAGTACTTC.

J is TRBJ1-1 and V is TRBV10-2, with D possibly TRBD1 on 6 matching bases. Germline-derived CDR1 and CDR2 are WSHSY and SAAADI. V lost 7 bases, J lost 1 base, and 16 bases lay in between. The length of the CDR3 is 15 residues. In DNA form, the CDR3 reads TGCGCCAGCACCCGTCCCAGGGGCCAGAACACTGAAGCTTTCTTT. Translation: CASTRPRGQNTEAFF.

The sample holds many counts of this clonotype. V gene TRBV19 combines with J gene TRBJ1-5; D unresolved. V lost 3 bases to trimming and J lost 9 bases, with 9 bases between them. In germline, CDR1 is LNHDA, CDR2 SQIVND (reference sequence). The CDR3 runs to 12 residues. In nucleotides, the CDR3 is TGTGCCAGTAGTATGCAGTCTGGGCCCCAGCATTTT. Translating it yields CASSMQSGPQHF.

This clonotype was observed at least ten times. The J gene is TRBJ2-5, the V gene TRBV12-3 or TRBV12-4, with D unclear. With 6 bases removed from V and 5 bases from J, the gap between germline ends came to 10 bases. The CDR3 covers 12 residues. CDR3 nucleotides: TGTGCCAGCAGCCCAGGTGATGAGACCCAGTACTTC. It encodes CASSPGDETQYF.

This clonotype was recorded many times. The rearrangement links TRBV11-2 to TRBJ1-6, with 9 nucleotides matching TRBD1. The germline V gene encodes CDR1 SGHAT and CDR2 FQNNGV. The CDR3 loop spans 16 amino acids. The V segment lost 0 bases and the J segment 9 bases; nucleotides outside the gene matches: 6. The CDR3 here is CASSLDRGQGISPLHF. As DNA, the CDR3 is TGTGCCAGCAGCTTAGATAGGGGACAGGGAATTTCACCCCTCCACTTT.

The chain has TRBV7-8 and TRBJ1-2; D gene ambiguous. Trimming shortened V by 2 bases and J by 6 bases, and 7 bases separated the two germline ends. The V gene's germline CDR1 is SGHVS and CDR2 FQNEAQ. The CDR3 length is 12 residues. This CDR3 is CASSLLGNGYTF. The CDR3 DNA is TGTGCCAGCAGCTTACTGGGAAATGGCTACACCTTC. Variable domain in full (rest from reference TRBV7-8 and TRBJ1-2): GAGVSQSPRYKVAKRGQDVALRCDPISGHVSLFWYQQALGQGPEFLTYFQNEAQLDKSGLPSDRFFAERPEGSVSTLKIQRTQQEDSAVYLCASSLLGNGYTFGSGTRLTVV.

This clonotype was seen more than once but under ten times. The chain couples TRBV29-1 to TRBJ2-7; 7 bases match TRBD1. The germline V gene has CDR1 SQVTM and CDR2 ANQGSEA. V lost 3 bases to trimming and J lost 0 bases; unmatched junction nucleotides: 8. The CDR3 runs 15 residues. The CDR3 loop reads CSVELQGLSSYEQYF. DNA of the CDR3: TGCAGCGTTGAGCTACAGGGGCTGAGCTCCTACGAGCAGTACTTC.

This clonotype was recorded many times. The chain combines TRBV15 with TRBJ2-2; the D is unclear. CDR1 is LNHNV, CDR2 YYDKDF, per germline (reference sequence). With 0 bases removed from V and 3 bases from J, the gap between germline ends came to 14 bases. The CDR3 has 17 amino acids. The CDR3 reads CATSRDTSVRDTGELFF. For the CDR3, the DNA is TGTGCCACCAGCAGAGATACCAGCGTTAGGGACACCGGGGAGCTGTTTTTT.

The chain links TRBV7-2 to TRBJ1-2, with D tentatively TRBD1 (5 bases). V was clipped by 3 bases and J by 10 bases, with 15 bases between them. The CDR3 covers 13 residues. The germline V gene encodes CDR1 SGHTA and CDR2 FQGNSA. This CDR3 is CASSFGTESTYTF. As DNA, the CDR3 is TGTGCCAGCAGCTTCGGGACTGAATCGACCTACACCTTC.

This chain links TRBV7-8 with TRBJ1-6; a possible D gene is TRBD1 (6 bases). In germline, CDR1 is SGHVS, CDR2 FQNEAQ. This CDR3 spans 16 amino acids. V was cut by 5 bases and J by 2 bases, with 13 bases left in between. The CDR3 sequence is CASSPRGRAYNSPLHF. CDR3 bases: TGTGCCAGCAGCCCGAGGGGGAGGGCCTATAATTCACCCCTCCACTTT.

This clonotype has a handful of counts. V gene TRBV9 combines with J gene TRBJ1-2; 7 positions agree with TRBD1. V lost 2 bases and J lost 7; bases outside the gene matches: 11. The CDR3 is made up of 15 amino acids. The germline gives CDR1 SGDLS, CDR2 YYNGEE. The CDR3 DNA is TGTGCCAGCAGCGTTGTCGACAGGGACTTAAGTGGCTACACCTTC. It specifies CASSVVDRDLSGYTF.

Concerning this clonotype: Being one base from a much bigger clone, this may be a read error. The V call is TRBV7-2, the J call TRBJ2-5; D gene uncertain. Per germline, CDR1 SGHTA and CDR2 FQGNSA. The CDR3 is 14 amino acids. For the CDR3, the DNA is TGTGCCAGCAGCTTAGCTGTGGCCACGGAGATCCAGTACTTC. Translated, it gives CASSLAVATEIQYF. The entire variable domain, with the rest obtained from reference TRBV7-2 and TRBJ2-5, is as follows: GAGVSQSPSNKVTEKGKDVELRCDPISGHTALYWYRQSLGQGLEFLIYFQGNSAPDKSGLPSDRFSAERTGGSVSTLTIQRTQQEDSAVYLCASSLAVATEIQYFGPGTRLLVL.

The sample holds many counts of this clonotype. The gene calls are TRBV29-1 and TRBJ1-6, with 7 bases matching TRBD1. This CDR3 spans 14 amino acids. In germline, CDR1 is SQVTM, CDR2 ANQGSEA. The trim removed 7 bases at V and 6 bases at J, leaving 9 bases unmatched. The CDR3 nucleotides are TGCAGCGCTGCGTCAGGGGGGAGTAATTCACCCCTCCACTTT. Protein: CSAASGGSNSPLHF.

This clonotype has only a few counts. This chain joins TRBV7-2 and TRBJ2-7, with 9 bases lining up with TRBD2. V was clipped by 7 bases and J by 2 bases; unmatched bases: 12. This CDR3 contains 16 residues. From germline, CDR1 is SGHTA and CDR2 FQGNSA. The CDR3 DNA reads TGTGCCAGCACCTCTCCTGGGACTAGCAACGCCTACGAGCAGTACTTC. Translated, it gives CASTSPGTSNAYEQYF.

This clonotype was seen only a few times. The V call is TRBV20-1, the J call TRBJ1-5; no reliable D call. This CDR3 comprises 13 residues. The V gene lost 3 bases and the J gene lost 5 bases, with 11 bases spanning the gap. Germline assignment: CDR1 DFQATT and CDR2 SNEGSKA (reference sequence). The CDR3 nucleotides are TGCAGTGCTAGTTTGGACGGAGATCAGCCCCAGCATTTT. Protein: CSASLDGDQPQHF.

The chain has TRBV9 and TRBJ1-5; TRBD1 matches 9 bases. Germline V lookup: CDR1 SGDLS, CDR2 YYNGEE. V gave up 3 bases and J gave up 4 bases; unmatched junction bases: 8. This CDR3 has 16 residues. The CDR3 bases are TGTGCCAGCAGCGCTGGGACAGGGTTTGGGAATCAGCCCCAGCATTTT. It is translated as CASSAGTGFGNQPQHF.

The gene calls are TRBV29-1 and TRBJ1-3, with D unclear. V lost 4 bases to trimming and J lost 0 bases, with 7 bases between them. This CDR3 contains 13 residues. Germline V gene data show CDR1 as SQVTM and CDR2 as ANQGSEA. CDR3 sequence reads: CSVGWNSGNTIYF. CDR3 in DNA: TGCAGCGTTGGGTGGAACTCTGGAAACACCATATATTTT.

In its sample, this clonotype was seen many times. This chain links TRBV10-2 with TRBJ2-5, with TRBD2 identical over 12 bases. Germline CDR1 reads WSHSY; CDR2 reads SAAADI. Germline trimming cut 6 bases from V and 1 base from J; bases unmatched to any gene: 3. The CDR3 has 15 residues. CDR3 sequence: CASRLAGGPQETQYF. The CDR3 nucleotides read TGCGCCAGCAGGCTAGCGGGGGGGCCCCAAGAGACCCAGTACTTC.